This TCR beta chain is from a study of T cell changes during pregnancy in multiple sclerosis. Per the germline V gene, CDR1 is SGHAT and CDR2 is FQNNGV. V lost 0 bases and J 4 bases, leaving 12 bases between the germline ends. CDR3 length: 15 amino acids. The data were produced by immunoSEQ multiplex PCR, yet TCRdb's version contains in-frame clones alone and is incomplete. Of about 40,000 clones in the sample, 92% are singletons; the top ten hold 13%. Here the sequenced sample was CD8+ T cells from peripheral blood mononuclear cells, taken in the first trimester of pregnancy. This receptor was identified in a female donor with multiple sclerosis, enrolled in a pregnancy study. The chain couples TRBV11-2 to TRBJ1-1; D is ambiguous. CDR3 nucleotide sequence: TGTGCCAGCAGCTTAGATATTTCGTGGAGCACTGAAGCTTTCTTT. This sequence encodes CASSLDISWSTEAFF.